The sequence of this T cell receptor (beta chain) was determined in a study of CD8 T cells in ankylosing spondylitis. Study-wide findings and caveats: A TCR beta motif of 8 or 9 highly homologous variants appeared characteristic of ankylosing spondylitis blood.

MiXCR, run by TCRdb on the 5' RACE reads, gives a single entry per CDR3 protein. Among hundreds of thousands of distinct CDR3 sequences, 12% were seen once, and the ten largest hold approximately 0.46%. This CDR3 contains 14 residues. Looked up from germline, CDR1 is SGHRS and CDR2 is YFSETQ. The V end lost 0 bases, the J end lost 2 bases, and 9 bases lay between the germline ends. Regarding this clonotype: Its antigen remains unknown.

Specimen: blood, either unsorted or a sorted T cell fraction (not recorded which). This chain links TRBV5-1 with TRBJ2-7; tentatively, D is TRBD2 (5 bases). This TCR came from a male donor with ankylosing spondylitis. CDR3: CASSLDGNTYEQYF. The DNA of the CDR3 is TGCGCCAGCAGCTTGGACGGGAATACCTACGAGCAGTACTTC.